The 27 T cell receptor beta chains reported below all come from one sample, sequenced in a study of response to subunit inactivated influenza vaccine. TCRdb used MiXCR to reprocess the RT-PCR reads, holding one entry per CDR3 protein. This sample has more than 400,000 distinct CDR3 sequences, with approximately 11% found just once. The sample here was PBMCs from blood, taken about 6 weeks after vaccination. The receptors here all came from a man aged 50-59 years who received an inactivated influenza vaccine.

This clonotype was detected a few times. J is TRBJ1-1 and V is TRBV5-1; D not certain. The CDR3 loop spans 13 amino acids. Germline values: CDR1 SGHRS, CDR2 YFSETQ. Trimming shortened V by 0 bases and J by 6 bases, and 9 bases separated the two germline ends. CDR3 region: CASSLEAGAEAFF. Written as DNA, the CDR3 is TGCGCCAGCAGCTTGGAGGCGGGTGCTGAAGCTTTCTTT.

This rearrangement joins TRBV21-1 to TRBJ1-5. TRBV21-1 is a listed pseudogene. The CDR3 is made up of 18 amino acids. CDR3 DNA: TGTGCCAGCAGCAAAGGTATTATTGAACAGCCGTCCAATCAGCCCCAGCATTTT. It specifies CASSKGIIEQPSNQPQHF.

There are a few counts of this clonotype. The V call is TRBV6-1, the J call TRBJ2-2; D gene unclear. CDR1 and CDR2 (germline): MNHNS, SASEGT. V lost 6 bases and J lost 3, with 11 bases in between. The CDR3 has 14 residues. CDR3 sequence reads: CASSLDSDTGELFF. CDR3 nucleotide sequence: TGTGCCAGCAGCCTCGACTCCGACACCGGGGAGCTGTTTTTT.

This CDR3 is CAWRDDSYEQYF. The CDR3 coding sequence is TGTGCCTGGAGGGACGACTCCTACGAGCAGTACTTC. The chain links TRBV30 to TRBJ2-7, with D unclear. The germline gives CDR1 GTSNPN, CDR2 SVGIG (reference sequence). The CDR3 has 12 residues. Trimming shortened V by 3 bases and J by 0 bases, and 6 bases separated the two germline ends.

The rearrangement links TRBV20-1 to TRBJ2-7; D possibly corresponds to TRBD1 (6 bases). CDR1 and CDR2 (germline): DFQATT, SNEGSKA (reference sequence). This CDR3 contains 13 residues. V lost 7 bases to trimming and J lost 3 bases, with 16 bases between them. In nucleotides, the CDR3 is TGCAGTGTCGACGGGCAGGGGAACTACGAGCAGTACTTC. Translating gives CSVDGQGNYEQYF.

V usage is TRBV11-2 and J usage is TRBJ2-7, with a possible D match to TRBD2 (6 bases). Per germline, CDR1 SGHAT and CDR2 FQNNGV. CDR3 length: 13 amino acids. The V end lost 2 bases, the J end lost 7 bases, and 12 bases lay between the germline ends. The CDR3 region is CASSLWDSGEQYF. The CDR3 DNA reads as TGTGCCAGCAGCTTATGGGACTCAGGGGAGCAGTACTTC.

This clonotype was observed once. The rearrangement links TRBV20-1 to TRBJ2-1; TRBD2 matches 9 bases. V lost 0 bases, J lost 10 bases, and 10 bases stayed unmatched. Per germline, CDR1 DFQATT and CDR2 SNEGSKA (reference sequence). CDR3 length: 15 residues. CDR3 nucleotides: TGCAGTGCTAGAGATCGACATAGCGGGGGATGCGAGCAGTTCTTC. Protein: CSARDRHSGGCEQFF.

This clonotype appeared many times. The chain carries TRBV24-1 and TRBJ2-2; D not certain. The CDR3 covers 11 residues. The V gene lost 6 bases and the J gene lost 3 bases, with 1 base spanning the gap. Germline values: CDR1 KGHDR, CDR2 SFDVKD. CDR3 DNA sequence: TGTGCCACCAGTTACACCGGGGAGCTGTTTTTT. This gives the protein CATSYTGELFF.

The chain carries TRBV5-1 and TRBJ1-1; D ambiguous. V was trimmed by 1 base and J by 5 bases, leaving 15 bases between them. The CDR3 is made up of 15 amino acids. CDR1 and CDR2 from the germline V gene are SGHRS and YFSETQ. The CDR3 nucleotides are TGCGCCAGCAGCTTGAGCCTAGGACGTGTGACTGAAGCTTTCTTT. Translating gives CASSLSLGRVTEAFF.

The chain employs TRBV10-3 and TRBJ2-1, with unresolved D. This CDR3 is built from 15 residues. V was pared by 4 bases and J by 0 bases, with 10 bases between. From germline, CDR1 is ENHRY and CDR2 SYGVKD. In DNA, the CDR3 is TGTGCCATCAGTGGCGGAGTGAACTCCTACAATGAGCAGTTCTTC. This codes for CAISGGVNSYNEQFF.

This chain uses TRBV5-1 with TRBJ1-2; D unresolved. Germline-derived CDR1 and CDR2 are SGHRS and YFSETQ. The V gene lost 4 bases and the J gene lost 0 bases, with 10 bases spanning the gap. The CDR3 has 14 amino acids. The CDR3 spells CASSQDGANYGYTF. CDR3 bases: TGCGCCAGCAGCCAGGACGGAGCTAACTATGGCTACACCTTC. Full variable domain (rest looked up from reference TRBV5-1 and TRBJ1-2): KAGVTQTPRYLIKTRGQQVTLSCSPISGHRSVSWYQQTPGQGLQFLFEYFSETQRNKGNFPGRFSGRQFSNSRSEMNVSTLELGDSALYLCASSQDGANYGYTFGSGTRLTVV.

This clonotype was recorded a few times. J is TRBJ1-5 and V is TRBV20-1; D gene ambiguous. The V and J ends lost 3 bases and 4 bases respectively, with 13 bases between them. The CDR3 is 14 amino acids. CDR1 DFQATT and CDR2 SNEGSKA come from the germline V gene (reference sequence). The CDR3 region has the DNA TGCAGTGCTAGGTCCGGATCTTTAAATCAGCCCCAGCATTTT. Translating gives CSARSGSLNQPQHF.

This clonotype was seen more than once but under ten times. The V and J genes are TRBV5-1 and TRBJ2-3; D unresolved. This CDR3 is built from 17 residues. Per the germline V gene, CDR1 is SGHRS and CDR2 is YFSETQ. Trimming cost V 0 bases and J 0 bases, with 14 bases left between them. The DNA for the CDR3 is TGCGCCAGCAGCTTGGATAGGGCAAATCCGAGCACAGATACGCAGTATTTT. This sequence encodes CASSLDRANPSTDTQYF.

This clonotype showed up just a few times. The CDR3 DNA reads as TGTGCCAGCAGCCTTGCGACCGTCTCCTACGAGCAGTACTTC. Encoded protein: CASSLATVSYEQYF. The gene calls are TRBV7-6 and TRBJ2-7; D not resolved. Germline CDR1 SGHVS, CDR2 FNYEAQ. V was pared by 5 bases and J by 0 bases, with 11 bases between. The CDR3 consists of 14 residues.

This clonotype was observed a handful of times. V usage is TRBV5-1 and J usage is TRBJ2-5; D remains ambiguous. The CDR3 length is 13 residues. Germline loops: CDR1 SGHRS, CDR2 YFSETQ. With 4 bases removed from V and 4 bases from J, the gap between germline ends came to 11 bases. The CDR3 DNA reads TGCGCCAGCAGCGACCCTCTGTCAGAGACCCAGTACTTC. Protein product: CASSDPLSETQYF.

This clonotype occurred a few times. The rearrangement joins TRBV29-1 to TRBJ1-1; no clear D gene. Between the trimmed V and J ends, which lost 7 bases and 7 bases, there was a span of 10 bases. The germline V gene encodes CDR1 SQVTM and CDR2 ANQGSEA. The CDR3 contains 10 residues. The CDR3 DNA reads TGCAGCGGGGTCCAGAATGAAGCTTTCTTT. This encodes CSGVQNEAFF.

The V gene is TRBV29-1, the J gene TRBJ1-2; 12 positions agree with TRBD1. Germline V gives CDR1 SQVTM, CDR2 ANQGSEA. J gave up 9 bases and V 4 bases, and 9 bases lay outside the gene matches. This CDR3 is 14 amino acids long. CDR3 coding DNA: TGCAGCGTTGGAACGGGGACAGGGGGCAGGAGCTACACCTTC. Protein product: CSVGTGTGGRSYTF.

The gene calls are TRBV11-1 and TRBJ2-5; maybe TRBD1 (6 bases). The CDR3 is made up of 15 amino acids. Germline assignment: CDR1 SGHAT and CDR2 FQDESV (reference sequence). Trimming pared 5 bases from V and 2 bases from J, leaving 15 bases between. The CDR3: CASSVNPTGQETQYF. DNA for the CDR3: TGTGCCAGCAGCGTCAACCCGACAGGTCAAGAGACCCAGTACTTC.

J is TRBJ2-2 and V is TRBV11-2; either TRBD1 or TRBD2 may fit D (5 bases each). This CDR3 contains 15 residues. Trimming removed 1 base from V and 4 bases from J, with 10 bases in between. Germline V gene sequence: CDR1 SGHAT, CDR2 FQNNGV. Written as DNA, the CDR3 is TGTGCCAGCAGCTTAGCCCTCGGGACCACCGGGGAGCTGTTTTTT. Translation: CASSLALGTTGELFF. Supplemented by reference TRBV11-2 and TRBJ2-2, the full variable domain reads EAGVAQSPRYKIIEKRQSVAFWCNPISGHATLYWYQQILGQGPKLLIQFQNNGVVDDSQLPKDRFSAERLKGVDSTLKIQPAKLEDSAVYLCASSLALGTTGELFFGEGSRLTVL.

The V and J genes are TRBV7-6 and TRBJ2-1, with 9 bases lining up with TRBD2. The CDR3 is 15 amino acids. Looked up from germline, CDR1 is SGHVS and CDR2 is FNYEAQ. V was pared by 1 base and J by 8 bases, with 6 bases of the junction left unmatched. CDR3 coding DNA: TGTGCCAGCAGCTTAGGCCTTAGCGGGAGATATGAGCAGTTCTTC. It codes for CASSLGLSGRYEQFF.

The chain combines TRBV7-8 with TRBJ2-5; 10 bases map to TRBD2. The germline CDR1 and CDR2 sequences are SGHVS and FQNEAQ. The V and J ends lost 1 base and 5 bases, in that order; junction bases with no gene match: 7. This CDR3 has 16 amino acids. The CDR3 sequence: CASSLVVSGGAETQYF. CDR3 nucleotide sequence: TGTGCCAGCAGCTTAGTCGTCAGCGGGGGGGCGGAGACCCAGTACTTC. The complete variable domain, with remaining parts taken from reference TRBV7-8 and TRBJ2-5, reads GAGVSQSPRYKVAKRGQDVALRCDPISGHVSLFWYQQALGQGPEFLTYFQNEAQLDKSGLPSDRFFAERPEGSVSTLKIQRTQQEDSAVYLCASSLVVSGGAETQYFGPGTRLLVL.

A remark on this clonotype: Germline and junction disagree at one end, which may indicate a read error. This CDR3 reads CATSRDNSGTDTQFF. The CDR3 region has the DNA TGTGCCACCAGCAGAGATAATAGTGGCACAGATACGCAGTTTTTT. The chain uses TRBV15 and TRBJ2-3; D gene unclear. From germline, CDR1 is LNHNV and CDR2 YYDKDF (reference sequence). The CDR3 spans 15 residues.

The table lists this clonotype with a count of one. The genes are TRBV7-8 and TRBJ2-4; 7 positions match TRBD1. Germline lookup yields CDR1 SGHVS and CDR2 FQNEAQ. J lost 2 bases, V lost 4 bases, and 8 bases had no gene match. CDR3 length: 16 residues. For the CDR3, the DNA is TGTGCCAGCAGCTCCGACAGGGTCGGGACCAAAAACATTCAGTACTTC. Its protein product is CASSSDRVGTKNIQYF. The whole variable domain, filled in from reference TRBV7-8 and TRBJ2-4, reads GAGVSQSPRYKVAKRGQDVALRCDPISGHVSLFWYQQALGQGPEFLTYFQNEAQLDKSGLPSDRFFAERPEGSVSTLKIQRTQQEDSAVYLCASSSDRVGTKNIQYFGAGTRLSVL.

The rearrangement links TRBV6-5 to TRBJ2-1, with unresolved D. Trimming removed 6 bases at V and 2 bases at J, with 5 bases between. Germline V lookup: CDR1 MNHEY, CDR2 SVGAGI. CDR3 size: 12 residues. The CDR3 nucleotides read TGTGCCAGCAGCCGTCCCTACAATGAGCAGTTCTTC. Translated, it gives CASSRPYNEQFF.

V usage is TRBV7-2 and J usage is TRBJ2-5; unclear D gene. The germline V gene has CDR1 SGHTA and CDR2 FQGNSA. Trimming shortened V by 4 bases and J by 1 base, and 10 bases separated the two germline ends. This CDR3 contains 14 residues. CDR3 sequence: CASSSQVAQETQYF. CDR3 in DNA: TGTGCCAGCAGCTCCCAGGTAGCCCAAGAGACCCAGTACTTC.

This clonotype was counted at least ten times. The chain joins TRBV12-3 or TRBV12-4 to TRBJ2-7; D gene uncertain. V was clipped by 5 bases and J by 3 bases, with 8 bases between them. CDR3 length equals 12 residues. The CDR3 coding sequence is TGTGCCAGCAGTCCCCTCCTCTACGAGCAGTACTTC. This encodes CASSPLLYEQYF.

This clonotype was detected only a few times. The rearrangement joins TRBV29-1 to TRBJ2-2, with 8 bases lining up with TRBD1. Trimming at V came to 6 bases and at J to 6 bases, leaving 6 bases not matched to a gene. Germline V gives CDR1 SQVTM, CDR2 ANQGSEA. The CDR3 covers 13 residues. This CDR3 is CSVAGQVAGELFF. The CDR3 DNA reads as TGCAGCGTGGCGGGACAGGTTGCCGGGGAGCTGTTTTTT.